One TCR beta chain is described in this entry. Its target is not known. Germline assignment: CDR1 MDHEN and CDR2 SYDVKM. Trimming took off 10 bases at V and 9 bases at J, with 24 bases between the two ends. This CDR3 region has 14 residues. The primer mix had 60 Vbeta and 13 Jbeta primers. This table comes from immunoSEQ multiplex PCR, and its TCRdb copy is limited to in-frame clones, with some not included. In the table there are about 150,000 clones, over 70% of which are singletons. This sample was taken from a study of cytomegalovirus exposure and HLA in healthy donors. Study-level points and caveats: In an earlier analysis, in under 700 donors, most V segments appeared productive either ~87% or ~30% of the time. In a later analysis, specific HLA alleles were associated with 15,000 to 20,000 TCR beta sequences at a 0.05 false discovery rate. Later on, an analysis showed TCR association rates differing by HLA locus, with DRB1 the most and HLA-C the fewest. Later analysis indicated greater clonal expansion among HLA-associated TCR beta chains than among equally common other chains.

The receptor was isolated from a male donor in good health and CMV-seronegative. The source material was PBMCs. This rearrangement joins TRBV28 to TRBJ1-2, with a weak D call TRBD1 (5 bases). This CDR3 reads CATIAGEFGISYTF. In DNA form, the CDR3 reads TGTGCCACCATTGCGGGGGAATTCGGTATTAGCTACACCTTC.